The clone carrying this TCR beta chain was seen ten or more times. The diagnostic basis comprised clinical symptoms, serum thyroxine and TRAb, thyroid ultrasound and orbital computed tomography. Template material for amplifying TCR beta CDR3 regions consisted of RNA transcripts. The TCR CDR3 first-round RT-PCR relied on the HTBI primer set. TCRdb recomputed calls from the multiplex PCR reads with MiXCR, one row per CDR3 protein. The repertoire holds hundreds of thousands of distinct CDR3 sequences, with approximately 15% as singletons. This sample is drawn from a study of T cells in Graves' hyperthyroidism and ophthalmopathy. Study at large: Peripheral blood collection took place at initial diagnosis, before any treatment.

The V gene lost 3 bases and the J gene lost 8 bases, with 17 bases spanning the gap. Germline values: CDR1 LGHDT, CDR2 YNNKEL (reference sequence). The CDR3 sequence is 15 residues long. The sample consisted of blood. The chain carries TRBV3-1 and TRBJ2-1, with D possibly being TRBD2 (5 bases). This sequence was found in a woman younger than 45 with Graves' hyperthyroidism that later progressed to Graves' ophthalmopathy. In DNA, the CDR3 is TGTGCCAGCAGCCAGGCCACTTGGGGTAGCGATGAGCAGTTCTTC. It codes for CASSQATWGSDEQFF.